This TCR beta chain was sequenced for a study of OX40 agonist ivuxolimab in advanced cancers. Study-level information: In three patients, partial responses were observed, one with hepatocellular carcinoma and two with cutaneous melanoma. Findings and limits, study-wide: Partial responders receiving 0.1-3.0 mg/kg showed among the lowest clonal expansion. On average, CD8+ T cells showed a greater number of expanded clones than CD4+.

Germline assignment: CDR1 SGHNT and CDR2 YYREEE (reference sequence). V lost 0 bases, J lost 2 bases, and 9 bases lay in between. This CDR3 has 16 residues. The repertoire was sequenced with immunoSEQ multiplex PCR; TCRdb's copy has only in-frame clones and lacks some. The sample lists 100,000 to 120,000 clones, approximately 90% occurring once. A history of autoimmune disease or systemic immunosuppression excluded patients. Notes on this clone: The antigen remains unidentified.

This receptor was taken from an adult with an advanced solid tumor such as melanoma, head and neck, liver or kidney cancer. The specimen was CD4+ or CD8+ T cells sorted from blood, collected in a trial of the OX40 agonist ivuxolimab. The chain uses TRBV5-4 and TRBJ2-6; tentatively, D is TRBD2 (5 bases). DNA of the CDR3: TGTGCCAGCAGCTTGGCGGGGATAGCTGGGGCCAACGTCCTGACTTTC. Protein product: CASSLAGIAGANVLTF.